This T cell receptor (beta chain) stems from a study of blood T cell repertoires in COVID-19. Background on the study: T cells, B-cell-depleted T cells, or PBMCs provided the cDNA or gDNA that served as material.

The repertoire was sequenced with immunoSEQ multiplex PCR; TCRdb's copy has only in-frame clones and lacks some. The sample yields 450,000 to 500,000 clones, roughly nine tenths seen once. Recruits, aged roughly 18 to 100 years, lived in 20 to 30 US areas. Looked up from germline, CDR1 is GTSNPN and CDR2 is SVGIG (reference sequence). The CDR3 is made up of 16 amino acids. The V end was cut by 0 bases, the J end by 7 bases, with 19 bases between. The sequenced sample was PBMCs or T cells enriched from blood (not recorded which). This rearrangement joins TRBV30 to TRBJ2-1; D gene unclear. This receptor was obtained from a woman aged 60 to 75 who had recovered from COVID-19. In nucleotides, the CDR3 is TGTGCCTGGAGTGTACTTACCGCAGACACGGCGAATGAGCAGTTCTTC. Translated: CAWSVLTADTANEQFF.